This T cell receptor (beta chain) was recovered during a study of blood T cell repertoires in COVID-19. The junction had 3 bases not matched to a gene; V was cut back by 0 bases and J by 4 bases. The CDR3 covers 18 residues. The germline gives CDR1 SGHTA, CDR2 FQGNSA. Authors' analysis steps: Amplification of reference gene primers was used by the study to estimate nucleated cell counts. Measured with immunoSEQ multiplex PCR; TCRdb has only the in-frame clones, and not every one. The DNA was the basis for D and trimming; V, J and clone size are from that table. This sample yields 250,000 or so clones, of which 80% to 90% are seen a single time; over 1.3% belongs to the top ten.

This clonotype was sampled from a man older than 75 with acute or convalescent COVID-19. The sequenced material came from peripheral blood. This sequence joins TRBV7-2 and TRBJ2-1, with 16 nucleotides matching TRBD2. CDR3 nucleotide sequence: TGTGCCAGCAGCTTAGCGGGACTAGCGGGAGGGGCATACAATGAGCAGTTCTTC. Translated: CASSLAGLAGGAYNEQFF.